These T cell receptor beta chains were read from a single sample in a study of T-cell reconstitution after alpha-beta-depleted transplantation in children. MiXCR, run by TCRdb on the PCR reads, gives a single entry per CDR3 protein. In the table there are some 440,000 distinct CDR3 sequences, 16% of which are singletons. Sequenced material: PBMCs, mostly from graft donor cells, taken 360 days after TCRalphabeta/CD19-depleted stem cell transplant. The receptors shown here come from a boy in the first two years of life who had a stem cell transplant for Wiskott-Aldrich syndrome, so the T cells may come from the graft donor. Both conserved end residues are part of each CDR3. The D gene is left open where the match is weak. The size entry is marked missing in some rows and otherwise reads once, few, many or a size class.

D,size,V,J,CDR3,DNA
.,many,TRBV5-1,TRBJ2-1,CASSSLPSRPYNEQFF,TGCGCCAGCAGCTCCTTACCCAGCAGGCCCTACAATGAGCAGTTCTTC
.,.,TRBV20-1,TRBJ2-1,CSARAGRGEQFF,TGCAGTGCTAGGGCAGGCCGCGGTGAGCAGTTCTTC
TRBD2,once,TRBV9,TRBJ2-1,CASSYSGRGLNNEQFF,TGTGCCAGCAGCTATAGCGGGAGGGGATTAAACAATGAGCAGTTCTTC
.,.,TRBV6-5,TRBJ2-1,CASSYLGGTYNEQFF,TGTGCCAGCAGCTACCTGGGGGGCACCTACAATGAGCAGTTCTTC
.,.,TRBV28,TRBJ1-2,CASSLSGGGYGYTF,TGTGCCAGCAGTTTATCCGGGGGAGGCTATGGCTACACCTTC
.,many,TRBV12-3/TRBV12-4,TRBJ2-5,CASRPGQSFRETQYF,TGTGCCAGCAGACCCGGACAGAGTTTCAGGGAGACCCAGTACTTC
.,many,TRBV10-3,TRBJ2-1,CAITGHLYNEQFF,TGTGCCATCACGGGCCACCTTTACAATGAGCAGTTCTTC
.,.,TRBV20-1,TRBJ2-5,CSARDDRGAETQYF,TGCAGTGCTAGAGATGATAGAGGGGCAGAGACCCAGTACTTC
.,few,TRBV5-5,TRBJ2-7,CASSLILAVQGYEQYF,TGTGCCAGCAGCTTGATCTTGGCAGTTCAAGGATACGAGCAGTACTTC
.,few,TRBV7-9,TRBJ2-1,CASSLGYATDNEQFF,TGTGCCAGCAGCTTAGGGTACGCCACAGACAATGAGCAGTTCTTC
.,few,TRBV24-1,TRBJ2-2,CATSDFLPGELFF,TGTGCCACCAGTGATTTTCTCCCCGGGGAGCTGTTTTTT
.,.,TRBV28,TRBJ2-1,CASSLVALHNEQFF,TGTGCCAGCAGTTTAGTTGCCCTACACAATGAGCAGTTCTTC
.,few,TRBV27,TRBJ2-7,CASSVRETYEQYF,TGTGCCAGCAGTGTTCGGGAAACCTACGAGCAGTACTTC
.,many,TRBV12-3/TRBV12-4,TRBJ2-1,CASSLDSGEQFF,TGTGCCAGCAGTTTAGACAGTGGTGAGCAGTTCTTC
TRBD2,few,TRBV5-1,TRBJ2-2,CASSFRTSRNTGELFF,TGCGCCAGCAGCTTCAGGACTAGCAGGAACACCGGGGAGCTGTTTTTT
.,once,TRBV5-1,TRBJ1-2,CASSRGQPYGYTF,TGCGCCAGCAGCAGGGGACAACCTTATGGCTACACCTTC
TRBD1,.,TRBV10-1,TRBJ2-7,CASSEGLTGGRGIAFPYEQYF,TGCGCCAGCAGTGAGGGGTTAACAGGGGGCCGCGGAATAGCCTTTCCCTACGAGCAGTACTTC